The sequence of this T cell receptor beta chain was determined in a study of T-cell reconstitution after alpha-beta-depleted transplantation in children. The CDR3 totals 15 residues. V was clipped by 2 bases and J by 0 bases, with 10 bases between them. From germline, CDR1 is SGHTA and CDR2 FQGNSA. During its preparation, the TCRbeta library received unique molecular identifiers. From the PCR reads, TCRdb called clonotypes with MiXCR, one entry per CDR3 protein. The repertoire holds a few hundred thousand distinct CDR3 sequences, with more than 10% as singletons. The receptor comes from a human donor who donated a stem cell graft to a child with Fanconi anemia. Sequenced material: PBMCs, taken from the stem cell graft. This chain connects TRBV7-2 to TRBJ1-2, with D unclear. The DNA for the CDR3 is TGTGCCAGCAGCTTAAGTGGTCCAACTAACTATGGCTACACCTTC. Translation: CASSLSGPTNYGYTF.